These 29 T cell receptor beta chains were all obtained from the same sample, sequenced in a study of T cells in Graves' hyperthyroidism and ophthalmopathy. Regions amplified from RNA transcripts were the TCR beta CDR3 regions. HTBI primers were used for first-round RT-PCR of the TCR CDR3. In TCRdb, the multiplex PCR reads were re-called with MiXCR into one record per CDR3 protein. The repertoire consists of around 690,000 distinct CDR3 sequences, with 17% occurring once and the leading ten covering 15% to 17%. The sequenced sample consisted of blood. All receptors derive from a man in his forties or fifties with Graves' hyperthyroidism.

This clonotype was seen ten or more times. The chain recombines TRBV7-9 with TRBJ1-1; D is unresolved. V was pared by 1 base and J by 5 bases, with 14 bases between. Germline V gives CDR1 SEHNR, CDR2 FQNEAQ (reference sequence). This CDR3 contains 15 residues. As DNA, the CDR3 is TGTGCCAGCAGCTTAGAGGACGGGGTAGGGACTGAAGCTTTCTTT. Protein: CASSLEDGVGTEAFF.

The genes are TRBV9 and TRBJ2-7, with D perhaps TRBD2 (6 bases). The germline gives CDR1 SGDLS, CDR2 YYNGEE. The CDR3 sequence is 14 residues long. Trimming removed 3 bases from V and 2 bases from J, with 12 bases in between. The chain's CDR3 is CASSAGDSTYEQYF. CDR3 nucleotide sequence: TGTGCCAGCAGCGCCGGGGACTCCACCTACGAGCAGTACTTC.

This clonotype turned up a few times. Since a much larger clone is just one base distant, this may be a read error. The CDR3 spells CANSSSGGPRGGELFF. As DNA, the CDR3 is TGTGCCAACAGTTCCTCGGGAGGGCCTAGGGGCGGGGAGCTGTTTTTT. The gene calls are TRBV28 and TRBJ2-2; 8 positions match TRBD2. CDR1 and CDR2 (germline): MDHEN, SYDVKM. The CDR3 extends over 16 amino acids. The full variable domain, completed using reference TRBV28 and TRBJ2-2, is DVKVTQSSRYLVKRTGEKVFLECVQDMDHENMFWYRQDPGLGLRLIYFSYDVKMKEKGDIPEGYSVSREKKERFSLILESASTNQTSMYLCANSSSGGPRGGELFFGEGSRLTVL.

This sequence joins TRBV30 and TRBJ1-4; 9 nucleotides align to TRBD1. Germline assignment: CDR1 GTSNPN and CDR2 SVGIG (reference sequence). This CDR3 comprises 14 residues. The ends lost 1 base at V and 7 bases at J; junction bases unmatched: 4. CDR3 nucleotides: TGTGCCTGGAGTGCCGGGACAGGGACTGAAAAACTGTTTTTT. Translated, it gives CAWSAGTGTEKLFF.

This clonotype has a handful of counts. The rearrangement joins TRBV30 to TRBJ2-7; 9 bases are a match to TRBD2. Germline V CDR1 and CDR2: GTSNPN, SVGIG (reference sequence). The CDR3 consists of 14 residues. The J segment lost 4 bases and the V segment lost 8 bases, leaving 12 bases of the junction unmatched. This CDR3 reads CASSQIAGEYEQYF. The CDR3 DNA reads TGTGCCAGTAGTCAGATAGCGGGAGAATACGAGCAGTACTTC.

This clonotype was recorded many times. The chain links TRBV7-2 to TRBJ2-5; 7 nucleotides line up with TRBD1. CDR3 length: 15 amino acids. Germline CDR1 and CDR2: SGHTA and FQGNSA. V dropped 2 bases and J dropped 5; count of bases not matched to a gene: 8. CDR3 residues: CASSLTGQPVETQYF. DNA of the CDR3: TGTGCCAGCAGCTTAACGGGACAGCCCGTCGAGACCCAGTACTTC.

The chain has TRBV7-9 and TRBJ2-1; D remains unclear. Trimming pared 5 bases from V and 8 bases from J, leaving 10 bases between. The CDR3 contains 12 residues. CDR1 and CDR2 (germline): SEHNR, FQNEAQ (reference sequence). This CDR3 reads CASSRPWDEQFF. In DNA, the CDR3 is TGTGCCAGCAGCCGCCCCTGGGATGAGCAGTTCTTC.

This clonotype was picked up many times. The rearrangement joins TRBV19 to TRBJ2-1, with TRBD2 matching 8 bases. V shed 5 bases, J shed 10 bases, and the junction held 10 bases outside the gene matches. This CDR3 region has 14 residues. Germline V gives CDR1 LNHDA, CDR2 SQIVND (reference sequence). For the CDR3, the DNA is TGTGCCAGTAGTGGCCGTTCGCTAGCGGGCGAGCAGTTCTTC. It specifies CASSGRSLAGEQFF. Full variable domain (rest looked up from reference TRBV19 and TRBJ2-1): DGGITQSPKYLFRKEGQNVTLSCEQNLNHDAMYWYRQDPGQGLRLIYYSQIVNDFQKGDIAEGYSVSREKKESFPLTVTSAQKNPTAFYLCASSGRSLAGEQFFGPGTRLTVL.

This clonotype is a singleton in its sample. The chain combines TRBV12-5 with TRBJ2-5, with 7 positions matching TRBD1. The CDR3 is made up of 14 amino acids. The trim removed 0 bases at V and 2 bases at J, leaving 0 bases unmatched. Germline V gives CDR1 LGHNT, CDR2 FRNRAP. The CDR3 nucleotides read TGTGCTAGTGGTTTGGTGGGACAGCAAGAGACCCAGTACTTC. This codes for CASGLVGQQETQYF.

This clonotype was detected many times. V gene TRBV28 combines with J gene TRBJ1-6, with TRBD1 matching over 7 bases. Germline V gene lookup returns CDR1 MDHEN and CDR2 SYDVKM. The CDR3 has 15 residues. V lost 7 bases and J lost 4; bases outside the gene matches: 7. CDR3 nucleotides: TGTGCCAGCACCGAAAGGACAGGATATAATTCACCCCTCCACTTT. Translated: CASTERTGYNSPLHF.

This clonotype occurred a few times. The genes are TRBV29-1 and TRBJ2-2, with TRBD2 matching over 12 bases. CDR3 size: 17 residues. Trimming at V came to 0 bases and at J to 5 bases, leaving 7 bases not matched to a gene. Germline V CDR1 and CDR2: SQVTM, ANQGSEA. The CDR3 sequence: CSVEDQASGRGTGELFF. The CDR3, as DNA: TGCAGCGTTGAAGATCAGGCTAGCGGGAGGGGTACCGGGGAGCTGTTTTTT.

This clonotype was counted ten times or more. The chain couples TRBV11-2 to TRBJ2-1, with unresolved D. V was shortened by 5 bases and J by 15 bases, with 17 bases between the two germline ends. Germline assignment: CDR1 SGHAT and CDR2 FQNNGV. The CDR3 has 12 residues. The CDR3 nucleotides read TGTGCCAGCAGCGCGGCTAGATTCGCACCGTTCTTC. Residues: CASSAARFAPFF. Together with reference TRBV11-2 and TRBJ2-1, the CDR3 gives the full variable domain: EAGVAQSPRYKIIEKRQSVAFWCNPISGHATLYWYQQILGQGPKLLIQFQNNGVVDDSQLPKDRFSAERLKGVDSTLKIQPAKLEDSAVYLCASSAARFAPFFGPGTRLTVL.

Note on this clonotype: With a much larger clone just one base away, this may be a read error. The chain couples TRBV2 to TRBJ2-3; D unresolved. TRBJ1-5 explains the end of the DNA better; the J call may be wrong. Germline V gene data show CDR1 as SNHLY and CDR2 as FYNNEI. The CDR3 has 14 amino acids. Here the CDR3 reads CASSEALGTDTQHF. In nucleotides, the CDR3 is TGTGCCAGCAGTGAAGCGCTTGGCACGGATACGCAGCATTTT.

This clonotype has at least ten counts. The V call is TRBV20-1, the J call TRBJ2-5; weak D call: TRBD1 (5 bases). The length of the CDR3 is 12 residues. Germline V gene lookup returns CDR1 DFQATT and CDR2 SNEGSKA (reference sequence). Deletions cut 4 bases from V and 4 bases from J, with 10 bases between. The CDR3 DNA sequence: TGCAGTGCTAATGGCAGGGCAGAGACCCAGTACTTC. Translated, it gives CSANGRAETQYF.

This clonotype was counted many times. The chain couples TRBV6-2 or TRBV6-3 to TRBJ2-6; tentative D call: TRBD2 (5 bases). The V and J ends lost 8 bases and 1 base respectively, with 12 bases between them. The CDR3 spans 15 residues. Per germline, CDR1 MNHEY and CDR2 SVGEGT. DNA of the CDR3: TGTGCCAGCGCACCCGGGAATTCTGGGGCCAACGTCCTGACTTTC. Translated, it gives CASAPGNSGANVLTF.

About this clonotype itself: Just one base apart from a much larger clone, this may be a read error. V usage is TRBV28 and J usage is TRBJ1-2; D remains ambiguous. CDR1 is MDHEN, CDR2 SYDVKM, per germline. This CDR3 spans 14 amino acids. Deletions cut 2 bases from V and 6 bases from J, with 13 bases between. DNA of the CDR3: TGTGCCAGCAGTTTAGTTGCGAGGTTCGATGGCTACACCTTC. Translating it yields CASSLVARFDGYTF.

In its sample, this clonotype was seen many times. V and J are TRBV11-2 and TRBJ1-1; TRBD1 is a possible D gene (5 bases). The CDR3 has 13 residues. The germline V gene has CDR1 SGHAT and CDR2 FQNNGV. Trimming removed 0 bases from V and 7 bases from J, with 9 bases in between. CDR3 sequence reads: CASSLDGGDEAFF. CDR3 bases: TGTGCCAGCAGCTTAGATGGGGGTGATGAAGCTTTCTTT. Combining the CDR3 with reference TRBV11-2 and TRBJ1-1 gives the whole variable domain EAGVAQSPRYKIIEKRQSVAFWCNPISGHATLYWYQQILGQGPKLLIQFQNNGVVDDSQLPKDRFSAERLKGVDSTLKIQPAKLEDSAVYLCASSLDGGDEAFFGQGTRLTVV.

This clonotype was detected ten times or more. The chain joins TRBV11-2 to TRBJ1-1; 10 bases are shared with TRBD1. The J segment lost 3 bases and the V segment lost 1 base, leaving 2 bases of the junction unmatched. Germline CDR1 and CDR2: SGHAT and FQNNGV. This CDR3 region has 15 residues. CDR3 DNA: TGTGCCAGCAGCTTAGCGGACAGGGGGGACACTGAAGCTTTCTTT. Translated: CASSLADRGDTEAFF.

The chain combines TRBV7-9 with TRBJ1-4; tentative D call: TRBD1 (5 bases). Trimming stripped 2 bases from V and 7 bases from J, with 14 bases between. In germline, CDR1 is SEHNR, CDR2 FQNEAQ (reference sequence). This CDR3 has 15 residues. The CDR3 DNA sequence: TGTGCCAGCAGCTTAAAGTGGGGGGTCGGTGAAAAACTGTTTTTT. Translating it yields CASSLKWGVGEKLFF.

In its sample, this clonotype was seen many times. The chain is built from TRBV5-1 and TRBJ2-1, with unresolved D. Looked up from germline, CDR1 is SGHRS and CDR2 is YFSETQ. V was clipped by 1 base and J by 0 bases, with 8 bases between them. This CDR3 has 15 amino acids. In DNA, the CDR3 is TGCGCCAGCAGCTTGAATCACCCCTCCTACAATGAGCAGTTCTTC. Its protein is CASSLNHPSYNEQFF.

This clonotype was observed a handful of times. This may be a read error: a much more frequent sequence differs by one nucleotide. The chain links TRBV9 to TRBJ2-1, with no clear D. The germline V gene has CDR1 SGDLS and CDR2 YYNGEE. This CDR3 is built from 12 residues. V was pared by 0 bases and J by 5 bases, with 3 bases between. In DNA form, the CDR3 reads TGTGCCAGCAGCGTAGACAACAATGAGCAGTTCTTC. Protein product: CASSVDNNEQFF.

This clonotype has a handful of counts. The V gene is TRBV6-1, the J gene TRBJ2-7, with D possibly being TRBD1 (6 bases). The CDR3 has 16 amino acids. The V end was cut by 0 bases, the J end by 5 bases, with 17 bases between. From germline, CDR1 is MNHNS and CDR2 SASEGT. The CDR3 here is CASSEAAVGGIHEQYF. The CDR3 DNA reads TGTGCCAGCAGTGAAGCAGCGGTAGGGGGAATCCACGAGCAGTACTTC.

A few counts support this clonotype. J is TRBJ2-7 and V is TRBV6-5; 8 positions agree with TRBD1. Per the germline V gene, CDR1 is MNHEY and CDR2 is SVGAGI. The trim removed 0 bases at V and 2 bases at J, leaving 9 bases unmatched. There are 17 residues in the CDR3. Here the CDR3 DNA reads TGTGCCAGCAGTTACTCGACCCCAGGGGGCTCACCCTACGAGCAGTACTTC. Encoded protein: CASSYSTPGGSPYEQYF.

A word on this clonotype: The junction shows a germline mismatch at one end, possibly a read error. The chain has TRBV2 and TRBJ1-5, with D possibly being TRBD1 (6 bases). From germline, CDR1 is SNHLY and CDR2 FYNNEI. The CDR3 has 13 residues. The CDR3 coding sequence is TGTGCCAGCAGCCAGGGGTTTCGGCAGCCCCGGCATTTT. Amino acids: CASSQGFRQPRHF.

This clonotype was observed at least ten times. The J gene is TRBJ2-5, the V gene TRBV28, with D possibly TRBD2 on 5 matching bases. V was shortened by 6 bases and J by 5 bases, with 10 bases between the two germline ends. The CDR3 is 12 residues long. Per germline, CDR1 MDHEN and CDR2 SYDVKM. This chain's CDR3 is CASSELGETQYF. The CDR3 DNA follows: TGTGCCAGCAGCGAACTAGGGGAGACCCAGTACTTC.

This clonotype was found a few times. This chain links TRBV19 with TRBJ2-1, with 9 bases aligning to TRBD2. Germline trimming cut 2 bases from V and 7 bases from J; bases unmatched to any gene: 6. Germline assignment: CDR1 LNHDA and CDR2 SQIVND (reference sequence). The CDR3 spans 15 residues. CDR3 nucleotide sequence: TGTGCCAGTAGTATATCTAGCGGGAATCATAATGAGCAGTTCTTC. Translation gives CASSISSGNHNEQFF.

In its sample, this clonotype was seen many times. The chain joins TRBV27 to TRBJ2-1; D may be TRBD2 (6 bases). The CDR3 runs to 16 residues. Germline V gene data show CDR1 as MNHEY and CDR2 as SMNVEV (reference sequence). Between the trimmed V and J ends, which lost 2 bases and 3 bases, there was a span of 14 bases. The CDR3 DNA sequence: TGTGCCAGCAGTTTACGGGGGACTGCTTACTACAATGAGCAGTTCTTC. Translated, it gives CASSLRGTAYYNEQFF.

This clonotype was counted many times. The rearrangement uses TRBV30 and TRBJ1-6; 9 bases align to TRBD1. Germline V gene lookup returns CDR1 GTSNPN and CDR2 SVGIG (reference sequence). CDR3 length: 15 residues. Unmatched junction bases numbered 7, after V lost 0 bases and J lost 10 bases. CDR3 nucleotide sequence: TGTGCCTGGAGTGTACCGGGACAGGGTGGATCACCCCTCCACTTT. Amino acids: CAWSVPGQGGSPLHF.

J is TRBJ2-3 and V is TRBV5-4; D tentatively reads TRBD1 or TRBD2 (5 bases each). Per germline, CDR1 SGHNT and CDR2 YYREEE (reference sequence). This CDR3 is 14 amino acids long. Trimming removed 0 bases at V and 6 bases at J, with 11 bases between. CDR3 loop: CASSLVTGADTQYF. CDR3 DNA sequence: TGTGCCAGCAGCTTGGTAACCGGGGCGGATACGCAGTATTTT.